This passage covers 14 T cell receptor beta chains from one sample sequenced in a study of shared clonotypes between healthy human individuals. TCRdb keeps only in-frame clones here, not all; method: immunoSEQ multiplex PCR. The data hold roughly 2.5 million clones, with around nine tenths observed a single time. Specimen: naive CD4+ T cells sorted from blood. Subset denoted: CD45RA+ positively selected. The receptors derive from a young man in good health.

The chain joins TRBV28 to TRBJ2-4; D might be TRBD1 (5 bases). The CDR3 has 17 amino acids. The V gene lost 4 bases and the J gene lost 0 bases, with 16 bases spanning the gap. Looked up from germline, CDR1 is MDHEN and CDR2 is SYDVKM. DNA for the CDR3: TGTGCCAGCAGTTGGTTCCGACAGTCACTAGCCAAAAACATTCAGTACTTC. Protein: CASSWFRQSLAKNIQYF.

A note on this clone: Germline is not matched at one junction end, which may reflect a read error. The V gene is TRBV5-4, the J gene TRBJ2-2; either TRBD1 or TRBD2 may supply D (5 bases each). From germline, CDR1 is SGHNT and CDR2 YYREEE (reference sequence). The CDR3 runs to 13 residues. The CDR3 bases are TGTGCCAGCAGATTGGCAGGGAGCGGGGAGCTGTTTTTT. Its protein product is CASRLAGSGELFF.

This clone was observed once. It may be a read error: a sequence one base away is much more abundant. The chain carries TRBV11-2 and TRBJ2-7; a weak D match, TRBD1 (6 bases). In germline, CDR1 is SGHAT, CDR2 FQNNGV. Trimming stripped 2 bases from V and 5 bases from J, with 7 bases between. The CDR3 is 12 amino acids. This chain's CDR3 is CASSLRGNEQYF. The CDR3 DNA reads TGTGCCAGCAGCTTAAGGGGGAACGAGCAGTACTTC.

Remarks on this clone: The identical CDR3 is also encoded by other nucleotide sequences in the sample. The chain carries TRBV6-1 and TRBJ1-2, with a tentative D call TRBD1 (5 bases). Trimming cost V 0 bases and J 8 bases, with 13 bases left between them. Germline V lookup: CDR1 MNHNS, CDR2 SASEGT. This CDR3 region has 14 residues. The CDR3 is CASSEAQGAWGYTF. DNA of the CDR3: TGTGCCAGCAGTGAAGCGCAAGGGGCCTGGGGCTACACCTTC.

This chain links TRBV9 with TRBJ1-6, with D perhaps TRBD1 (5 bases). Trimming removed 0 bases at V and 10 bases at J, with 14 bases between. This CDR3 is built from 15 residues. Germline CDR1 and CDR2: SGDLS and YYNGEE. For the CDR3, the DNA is TGTGCCAGCAGCGTAGCAGGGAGTACGGGCTCACCCCTCCACTTT. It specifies CASSVAGSTGSPLHF.

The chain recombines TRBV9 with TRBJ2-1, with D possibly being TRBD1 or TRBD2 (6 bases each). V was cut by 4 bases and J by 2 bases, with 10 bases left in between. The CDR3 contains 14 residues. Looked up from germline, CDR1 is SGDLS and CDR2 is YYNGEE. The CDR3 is CASSKGGPYNEQFF. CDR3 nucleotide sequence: TGTGCCAGCAGCAAGGGGGGCCCCTACAATGAGCAGTTCTTC. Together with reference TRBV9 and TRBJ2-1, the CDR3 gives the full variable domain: DSGVTQTPKHLITATGQRVTLRCSPRSGDLSVYWYQQSLDQGLQFLIQYYNGEERAKGNILERFSAQQFPDLHSELNLSSLELGDSALYFCASSKGGPYNEQFFGPGTRLTVL.

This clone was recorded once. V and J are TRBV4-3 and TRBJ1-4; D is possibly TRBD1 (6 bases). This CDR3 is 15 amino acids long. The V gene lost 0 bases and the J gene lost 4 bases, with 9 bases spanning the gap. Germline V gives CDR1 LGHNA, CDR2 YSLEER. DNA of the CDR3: TGCGCCAGCAGCCAAGAGCTCAGGGGTAATGAAAAACTGTTTTTT. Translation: CASSQELRGNEKLFF.

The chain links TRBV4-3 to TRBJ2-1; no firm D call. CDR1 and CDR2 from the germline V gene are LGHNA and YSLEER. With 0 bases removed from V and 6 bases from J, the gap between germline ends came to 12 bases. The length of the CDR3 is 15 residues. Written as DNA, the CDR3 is TGCGCCAGCAGCCAAGATACGGGCAAAGGCAATGAGCAGTTCTTC. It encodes CASSQDTGKGNEQFF.

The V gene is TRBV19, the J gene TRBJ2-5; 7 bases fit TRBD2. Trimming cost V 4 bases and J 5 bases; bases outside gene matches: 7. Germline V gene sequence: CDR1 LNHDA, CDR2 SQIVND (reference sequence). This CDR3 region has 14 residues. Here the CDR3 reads CASSTGRGGETQYF. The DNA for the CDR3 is TGTGCCAGTAGTACAGGGAGGGGAGGTGAGACCCAGTACTTC.

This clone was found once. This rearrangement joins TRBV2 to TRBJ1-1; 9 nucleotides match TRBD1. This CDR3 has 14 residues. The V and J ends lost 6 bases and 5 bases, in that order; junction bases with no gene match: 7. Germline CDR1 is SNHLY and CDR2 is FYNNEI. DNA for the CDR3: TGTGCCAGCAGGCCCGACAGGGGGGGGACTGAAGCTTTCTTT. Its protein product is CASRPDRGGTEAFF.

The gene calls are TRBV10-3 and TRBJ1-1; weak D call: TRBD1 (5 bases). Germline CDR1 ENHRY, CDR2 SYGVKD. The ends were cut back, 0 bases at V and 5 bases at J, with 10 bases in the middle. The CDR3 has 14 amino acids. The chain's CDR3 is CAISESGEATEAFF. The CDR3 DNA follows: TGTGCCATCAGTGAGTCAGGGGAGGCGACTGAAGCTTTCTTT.

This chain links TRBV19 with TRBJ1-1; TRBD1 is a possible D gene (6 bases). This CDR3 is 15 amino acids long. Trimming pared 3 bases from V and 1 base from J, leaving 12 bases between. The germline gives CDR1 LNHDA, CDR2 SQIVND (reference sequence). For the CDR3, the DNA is TGTGCCAGTAGTATCCCGGGACACCCGAACACTGAAGCTTTCTTT. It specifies CASSIPGHPNTEAFF.

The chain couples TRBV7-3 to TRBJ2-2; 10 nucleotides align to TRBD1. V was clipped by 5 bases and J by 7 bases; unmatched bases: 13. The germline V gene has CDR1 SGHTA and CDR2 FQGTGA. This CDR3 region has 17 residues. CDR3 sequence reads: CASSKTKDRGVHGELFF. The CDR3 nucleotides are TGTGCCAGCAGCAAAACTAAGGACAGGGGGGTACACGGGGAGCTGTTTTTT.

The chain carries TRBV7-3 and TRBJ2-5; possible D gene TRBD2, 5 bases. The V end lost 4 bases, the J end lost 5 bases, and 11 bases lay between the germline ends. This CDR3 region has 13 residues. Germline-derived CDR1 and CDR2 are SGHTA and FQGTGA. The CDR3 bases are TGTGCCAGCAGCTCCTCGGGGTATGAGACCCAGTACTTC. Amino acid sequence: CASSSSGYETQYF.